This T cell receptor beta chain came from a study of T-cell reconstitution after alpha-beta-depleted transplantation in children. Findings of the study overall: Reported findings indicate that, about two months after transplant, alpha-beta T cells came from several hundred expanded clones, which were derived from non-depleted graft cells. TCRbeta diversity was high at day 60 in some patients (a result of surviving recipient T cells and thymic progenitors). By one year post-transplant, T-cell counts and diversity largely arose from T cells that were newly produced.

V lost 4 bases to trimming and J lost 2 bases; unmatched junction nucleotides: 5. The CDR3 spans 16 residues. Germline CDR1 and CDR2: MRHNA and SNTAGT. Remarks on this clonotype: Its cognate antigen is unknown.

This sample's TCRbeta library carried unique molecular identifier barcodes. TCRdb re-analysed the PCR reads in MiXCR, keeping a single row per CDR3 protein. The data contain about 240,000 distinct CDR3 sequences, about a quarter of them singletons. Here the sequenced sample was PBMCs, taken before TCRalphabeta/CD19-depleted stem cell transplant. The clonotype comes from a girl aged 2 to 10 with Fanconi anemia, due to receive a stem cell transplant. The V call is TRBV6-4, the J call TRBJ2-6; TRBD1 agrees at 7 bases. In DNA form, the CDR3 reads TGTGCCAGCAGTGCTACAGGGGCCCCTGGGGCCAACGTCCTGACTTTC. Protein: CASSATGAPGANVLTF.